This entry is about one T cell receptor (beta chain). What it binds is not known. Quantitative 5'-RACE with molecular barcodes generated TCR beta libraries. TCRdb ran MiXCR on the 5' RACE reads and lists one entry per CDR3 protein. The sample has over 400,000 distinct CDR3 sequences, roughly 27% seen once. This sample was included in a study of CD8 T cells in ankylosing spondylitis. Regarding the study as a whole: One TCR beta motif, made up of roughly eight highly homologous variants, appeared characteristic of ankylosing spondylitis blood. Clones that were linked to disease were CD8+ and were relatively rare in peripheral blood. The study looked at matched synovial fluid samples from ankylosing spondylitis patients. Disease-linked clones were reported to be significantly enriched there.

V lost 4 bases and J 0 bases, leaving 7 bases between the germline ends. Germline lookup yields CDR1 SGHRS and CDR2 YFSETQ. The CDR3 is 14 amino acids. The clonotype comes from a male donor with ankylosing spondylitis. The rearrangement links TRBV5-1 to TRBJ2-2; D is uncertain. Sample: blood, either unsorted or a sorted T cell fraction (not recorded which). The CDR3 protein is CASSPQANTGELFF. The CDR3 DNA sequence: TGCGCCAGCAGCCCGCAGGCGAACACCGGGGAGCTGTTTTTT.